This T cell receptor beta chain was obtained from a study of blood T cell repertoires in COVID-19. As for the study in general: Material from acute and convalescent COVID-19 was sourced from the United States, Italy and Spain. Nucleic acid was either cDNA or gDNA, and it came from T cells, B-cell-depleted T cells, or PBMCs.

How the authors handled the data: Reference gene primer amplification in the assay estimated nucleated cell counts. Measured with immunoSEQ multiplex PCR; TCRdb has only the in-frame clones, and not every one. V, J and clone size were drawn from that table, and D and trimming were deduced from the DNA. The data contain about 74,000 clones, about 88% of them singletons. This clonotype was obtained from a man over 45 with acute or convalescent COVID-19. Input material: peripheral blood.

CDR3 loop: CASSLYREAVEQFF. In DNA form, the CDR3 reads TGTGCCAGCAGCTTGTATAGGGAGGCGGTTGAGCAGTTCTTC. The chain employs TRBV5-5 and TRBJ2-1, with a tentative D call TRBD2 (6 bases). CDR3 length: 14 residues. The V gene lost 1 base and the J gene lost 9 bases, with 14 bases spanning the gap. Germline V gene lookup returns CDR1 SGHKS and CDR2 YYEKEE (reference sequence).